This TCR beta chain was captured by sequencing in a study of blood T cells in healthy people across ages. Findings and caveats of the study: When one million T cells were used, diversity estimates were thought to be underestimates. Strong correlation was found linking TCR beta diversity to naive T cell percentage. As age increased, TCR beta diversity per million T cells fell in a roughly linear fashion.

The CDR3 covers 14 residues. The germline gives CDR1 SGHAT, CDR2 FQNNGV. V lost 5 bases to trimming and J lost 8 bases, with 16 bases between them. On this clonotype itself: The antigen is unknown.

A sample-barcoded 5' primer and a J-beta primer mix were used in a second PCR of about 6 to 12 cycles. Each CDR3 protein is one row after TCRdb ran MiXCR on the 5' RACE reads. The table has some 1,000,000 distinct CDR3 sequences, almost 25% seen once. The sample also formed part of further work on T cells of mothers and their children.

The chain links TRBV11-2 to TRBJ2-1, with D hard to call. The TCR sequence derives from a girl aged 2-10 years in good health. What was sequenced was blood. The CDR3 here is CASSPPPGTHEQFF. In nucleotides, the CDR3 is TGTGCCAGCAGCCCACCCCCCGGAACTCATGAGCAGTTCTTC.